This TCR beta chain was obtained from a study of beta chain features in type 1 diabetes (dated by TCRdb to 2017 to 2018). General notes on the study: Mean age, gender distribution, total cell number and subset yield were not different between patients and healthy donors. A total of over 90,000,000 sorted cells were examined across all samples, and a strong correlation was observed between cell number per subset and RNA yield. In the study, TCRB repertoires of sorted circulating CD4+ T cell subsets from recently diagnosed type 1 diabetes patients were compared with those of matched healthy donors. Regulatory and stem cell-like memory subsets were obtained from only 8 patients and roughly 8 healthy donors, while naive and central memory subsets were obtained from all 30 or so donors. Study-level results and caveats: Only small numbers of individuals were included in the HLA sub-analyses, which left unresolved whether HLA type had any influence on TCRB rearrangement. The naive, central memory and regulatory TCRB repertoires appeared to resemble one another more closely among patients than among healthy donors. Type 1 diabetes patients showed a moderate but significant shortening of TCRB CDR3 length in all four CD4+ subsets. Because cDNA rather than genomic DNA was sequenced, highly expressing activated cells could have been over-represented, although no difference in activation and CD3 levels was found between groups. Patients with type 1 diabetes made fewer insertions and deleted more nucleotides at VDJ recombination sites, implying thymic rearrangement abnormalities. Shorter templates might have been favored by PCR, but patient and control samples were amplified and corrected together, so both groups would have been affected equally by any skew.

Each donor gave one peripheral blood draw, around 0.12 L on average, collected into heparinised tubes. Naive, central memory, regulatory and stem cell-like memory CD4+ T cells were sorted on a BD FACSAria II using a panel including CD45RO, CCR7, CD25, CD127, CD95 and CD27. Purity was above 98% for every sorted population. Right away, PBMCs were isolated by Lymphoprep density gradient centrifugation and were stained directly, with no culture step. Samples were stained and sorted in pairs, with one healthy donor and one patient per experiment, so that batch effects were minimized. CDR1 and CDR2 are drawn from the germline V gene (reference sequence): SGHNT, YYREEE. Here V drops 6 bases and J drops 6 bases, and the junction holds 7 bases not matched to any gene. From the cysteine through the phenylalanine, the CDR3 covers 14 amino acids. The CDR3 DNA has 42 bases and is translated from base 1. This clone was picked up a small number of times. The specificity of this receptor is unknown. No base-level quality is on record; no much larger clone is a single base apart.

The High Capacity cDNA Reverse Transcription Kit was used to reverse transcribe all of the isolated RNA, meaning that expressed TCRB transcripts were what got sequenced. Naive, central memory and regulatory T cell samples underwent deep immunoSEQ sequencing, averaging around 4 million total reads per sample. Sorted cells were lysed in RLT buffer, and RNA was extracted using DNase-treated RNeasy Micro or Mini kits according to cell number. To prevent cross-contamination, every cell subset was processed on its own, while patient and healthy donor samples were processed together. The immunoSEQ multiplex PCR was used to amplify TCRB sequences from cDNA, yielding 87-bp fragments that span the CDR3 region. Amplicons were sequenced on the Illumina HiSeq platform. The original pipeline was this. Synthetic template baselines were used to correct PCR bias computationally, reads within Hamming distance 2 were collapsed together, and singletons that could not be merged were discarded. Reads were aligned against IMGT so that V, D and J genes, CDR3 length and insertions or deletions at six rearrangement sites could be assigned. Within each subset, clonotype counts were normalized to sorted cell number, after which true diversity and Gini coefficients were computed with the tcR R package. The overlap coefficient, calculated on TCRB nucleotide sequences, was used to measure repertoire sharing. Out-of-frame TCRB sequences from naive cells were analyzed as a proxy for the pre-selection repertoire. TCRdb retrieved this table from immuneACCESS and kept in-frame rearrangements only. Not all clones are present; in checked studies, unresolved V genes account for under half, and no reason is known for the remainder. V and J calls plus clone size are reproduced from that table; the DNA served to infer D and trimming. The table for this sample lists hundreds of thousands of clones; 14% of them were counted only once. Around 0.03% of the sample lies in the top ten.

This TCR was sampled from a woman between 40 and 55 years old in good health. Sequencing input: naive CD4+ T cells from blood. In the paper's terms, the cell subset or site label means: true naive CD4+ T cells. Rearrangement joined TRBV5-4 to TRBJ2-5; 11 central nucleotides agree with TRBD2. Here is the DNA: TGTGCCAGCATGTCGACTAGCGGGGTGAAGACCCAGTACTTC. Translated, it reads CASMSTSGVKTQYF.